The 11 T cell receptor beta chains presented below share a single source sample, sequenced in a study of siplizumab effects on memory and regulatory T cells. Assay used: immunoSEQ multiplex PCR; TCRdb lists only in-frame clones, some missing. The data contain more than 85,000 clones, about 90% of them singletons. The sequenced material came from Tregs sorted from blood. The source is a human donor in good health.

V and J are TRBV4-1 and TRBJ1-5; D possibly corresponds to TRBD1 (5 bases). Looked up from germline, CDR1 is MGHRA and CDR2 is YSYEKL. V dropped 4 bases and J dropped 3 bases, with 22 bases sitting between them. This CDR3 comprises 18 residues. For the CDR3, the DNA is TGCGCCAGCAGCCGCCCCCGGGACGGCCCCCCATACAATCAGCCCCAGCATTTT. Translating it yields CASSRPRDGPPYNQPQHF.

J is TRBJ2-3 and V is TRBV6-1; no reliable D call. The V end was cut by 1 base, the J end by 4 bases, with 9 bases between. Germline loops: CDR1 MNHNS, CDR2 SASEGT. This CDR3 is built from 14 residues. CDR3 amino acids: CASSEGGASDTQYF. CDR3 bases: TGTGCCAGCAGTGAAGGAGGCGCTTCAGATACGCAGTATTTT.

The chain combines TRBV2 with TRBJ2-6; no reliable D call. CDR1 and CDR2 (germline): SNHLY, FYNNEI. V was shortened by 6 bases and J by 0 bases, with 6 bases between the two germline ends. This CDR3 contains 14 residues. CDR3 protein: CASRESSGANVLTF. The CDR3 nucleotides read TGTGCCAGCAGGGAGAGCTCTGGGGCCAACGTCCTGACTTTC.

This chain joins TRBV28 and TRBJ1-5; weak D call: TRBD1 (5 bases). The CDR3 extends over 12 amino acids. V lost 2 bases and J lost 10, with 9 bases in between. The germline gives CDR1 MDHEN, CDR2 SYDVKM. For the CDR3, the DNA is TGTGCCAGCAGTTTACGCGACAGTCCCCAGCATTTT. Translating it yields CASSLRDSPQHF.

The rearrangement uses TRBV25-1 and TRBJ1-1; D gene uncertain. Germline V gene sequence: CDR1 MGHDK, CDR2 SYGVNS. V lost 4 bases to trimming and J lost 0 bases, with 6 bases between them. CDR3 length equals 13 residues. CDR3 nucleotide sequence: TGTGCCAGCAGTGGAAGGTTGAACACTGAAGCTTTCTTT. The encoded protein is CASSGRLNTEAFF.

This clone came up once. The chain has TRBV5-1 and TRBJ2-5; TRBD2 matches at 9 bases. This CDR3 is built from 16 residues. Unmatched junction bases numbered 9, after V lost 1 base and J lost 5 bases. Germline V lookup: CDR1 SGHRS, CDR2 YFSETQ. The DNA of the CDR3 is TGCGCCAGCAGCTTGTCGGCTAGCGGGATGGGGGAGACCCAGTACTTC. Its translation is CASSLSASGMGETQYF.

The rearrangement uses TRBV19 and TRBJ2-1; 9 bases are shared with TRBD2. Germline V gene data show CDR1 as LNHDA and CDR2 as SQIVND (reference sequence). The CDR3 covers 15 residues. The V and J ends lost 7 bases and 4 bases, in that order; junction bases with no gene match: 8. The CDR3 here is CASNRAGGPYNEQFF. In DNA form, the CDR3 reads TGTGCCAGTAATAGGGCGGGAGGGCCGTACAATGAGCAGTTCTTC.

This clone occurred a few times. The chain carries TRBV4-1 and TRBJ2-2, with D hard to call. This CDR3 spans 13 amino acids. Germline V gives CDR1 MGHRA, CDR2 YSYEKL. Trimming pared 7 bases from V and 1 base from J, leaving 7 bases between. This chain's CDR3 is CASMSRNTGELFF. DNA for the CDR3: TGCGCCAGCATGTCCAGGAACACCGGGGAGCTGTTTTTT.

V and J are TRBV28 and TRBJ1-3; D gene ambiguous. The germline gives CDR1 MDHEN, CDR2 SYDVKM. The CDR3 runs 14 residues. Trimming took off 5 bases at V and 5 bases at J, with 13 bases between the two ends. The CDR3 DNA sequence: TGTGCCAGCAGTCCCGACCCACGGAGAAACACCATATATTTT. It codes for CASSPDPRRNTIYF.

This clone was found a few times. The chain links TRBV2 to TRBJ2-1; D gene unclear. Germline V gene data show CDR1 as SNHLY and CDR2 as FYNNEI. The CDR3 totals 12 residues. Trimming pared 4 bases from V and 8 bases from J, leaving 9 bases between. The CDR3 is CASSVEVYEQFF. CDR3 DNA sequence: TGTGCCAGCAGTGTTGAGGTTTATGAGCAGTTCTTC.

The chain employs TRBV15 and TRBJ2-1; D is possibly TRBD1 (5 bases). Germline V gene data show CDR1 as LNHNV and CDR2 as YYDKDF (reference sequence). V gave up 6 bases and J gave up 3 bases, with 15 bases separating them. There are 15 residues in the CDR3. The CDR3 protein is CATRTGRTNYNEQFF. CDR3 nucleotides: TGTGCCACCAGAACCGGCAGGACAAACTACAATGAGCAGTTCTTC.